These 12 T cell receptor beta chains were all obtained from the same sample, sequenced in a study of long-term antiretroviral therapy in people with HIV (dated by TCRdb to between 2022 and 2023). Sequencing of the TRB variable region was done with the immunoSEQ hsTCRB v3.0 assay at survey level resolution. TCRdb holds this immuneACCESS table with in-frame rearrangements only. Some clones are missing; in checked studies, unresolved V genes explain under half, and the rest has no known cause. This sample comprises 7,500 to 9,500 clones, over 80% of them detected only once. Together, the top ten hold about a tenth of the sample. The sequencing here drew on unsorted PBMCs, taken 0.3 years before starting antiretroviral therapy. The source is a man aged 30 to 45 with HIV.

Concerning this clone itself: At one end, the junction sequence differs from germline, possibly due to a read error. The genes are TRBV4-3 and TRBJ2-7, with a possible D match to TRBD1 (5 bases). CDR1 is LGHNA, CDR2 YSLEER, per germline. This CDR3 spans 14 amino acids. The CDR3 reads CVSSRGTGVYEQYF. DNA for the CDR3: TGCGTCAGCAGCCGAGGAACAGGTGTCTACGAGCAGTACTTC.

This clone was seen only a few times. The chain joins TRBV5-4 to TRBJ1-1; D remains unclear. Trimming took off 2 bases at V and 4 bases at J, with 6 bases between the two ends. This CDR3 is 12 amino acids long. The germline V gene encodes CDR1 SGHNT and CDR2 YYREEE (reference sequence). The CDR3 protein is CASSFGRTEAFF. The DNA of the CDR3 is TGTGCCAGCAGCTTCGGACGCACTGAAGCTTTCTTT. The full variable domain, with the rest looked up from reference TRBV5-4 and TRBJ1-1, is ETGVTQSPTHLIKTRGQQVTLRCSSQSGHNTVSWYQQALGQGPQFIFQYYREEENGRGNFPPRFSGLQFPNYSSELNVNALELDDSALYLCASSFGRTEAFFGQGTRLTVV.

The chain has TRBV9 and TRBJ2-5, with 7 bases aligning to TRBD1. CDR1 and CDR2 (germline): SGDLS, YYNGEE. Losses at the gene ends were 0 bases for V and 4 bases for J; bases not matched to a gene: 3. The length of the CDR3 is 14 residues. The CDR3 region has the DNA TGTGCCAGCAGCGTAGTAGGGGGCAGAGAGACCCAGTACTTC. Protein product: CASSVVGGRETQYF.

V usage is TRBV27 and J usage is TRBJ2-1, with 7 bases aligning to TRBD1. This CDR3 has 15 residues. Germline loops: CDR1 MNHEY, CDR2 SMNVEV (reference sequence). V shed 3 bases, J shed 4 bases, and the junction held 6 bases outside the gene matches. CDR3 sequence: CASSFLGTVYNEQFF. Here the CDR3 DNA reads TGTGCCAGCAGTTTCCTCGGGACAGTTTACAATGAGCAGTTCTTC.

This clone was seen just once. The rearrangement links TRBV19 to TRBJ1-1, with 10 bases identical to TRBD1. This CDR3 spans 15 amino acids. Losses at the gene ends were 4 bases for V and 8 bases for J; bases not matched to a gene: 10. Germline V lookup: CDR1 LNHDA, CDR2 SQIVND (reference sequence). CDR3 in DNA: TGTGCCAGTAGTAGATCCCGGGACAGGGGACTAGAAGCTTTCTTT. The encoded protein is CASSRSRDRGLEAFF. The whole variable domain, filled in from reference TRBV19 and TRBJ1-1, reads DGGITQSPKYLFRKEGQNVTLSCEQNLNHDAMYWYRQDPGQGLRLIYYSQIVNDFQKGDIAEGYSVSREKKESFPLTVTSAQKNPTAFYLCASSRSRDRGLEAFFGQGTRLTVV.

This clone showed up just once. The rearrangement uses TRBV4-1 and TRBJ2-1; D gene uncertain. Trimming took 7 bases from V and 7 from J, leaving 8 bases between them. Per the germline V gene, CDR1 is MGHRA and CDR2 is YSYEKL. CDR3 length: 11 residues. The DNA of the CDR3 is TGCGCCAGCAAAGTTAATAATGAGCAGTTCTTC. Amino acid sequence: CASKVNNEQFF.

The rearrangement links TRBV23-1 to TRBJ2-1, with 7 bases lining up with TRBD2. TRBV23-1 is sorted into the ORF group, with uncertain function. The CDR3 spans 18 residues. V lost 4 bases and J lost 6; bases outside the gene matches: 18. CDR3 DNA: TGCGCCAGCAGTCGACACACGACCCTAGCGGACAAGGGCAATGAGCAGTTCTTC. This codes for CASSRHTTLADKGNEQFF.

This clone was detected only once. V usage is TRBV4-2 and J usage is TRBJ2-1, with D hard to call. Trimming shortened V by 0 bases and J by 0 bases, and 6 bases separated the two germline ends. The CDR3 runs to 15 residues. Germline-derived CDR1 and CDR2 are LGHNA and YNFKEQ. The CDR3 here is CASSQEWSSYNEQFF. DNA of the CDR3: TGTGCCAGCAGCCAAGAATGGAGCTCCTACAATGAGCAGTTCTTC.

This clone was recorded a few times. This chain uses TRBV6-5 with TRBJ1-4; no clear D. CDR1 MNHEY and CDR2 SVGAGI come from the germline V gene. This CDR3 has 13 residues. V lost 6 bases to trimming and J lost 8 bases, with 13 bases between them. The CDR3 bases are TGTGCCAGCAGCCCCGACCTAACGGAAAAACTGTTTTTT. This translates into CASSPDLTEKLFF.

This chain links TRBV30 with TRBJ1-5, with D possibly being TRBD1 (5 bases). V lost 5 bases and J 0 bases, leaving 11 bases between the germline ends. The CDR3 spans 14 residues. Germline V gene sequence: CDR1 GTSNPN, CDR2 SVGIG (reference sequence). The CDR3 DNA sequence: TGTGCCTGGGCAGACGGGACTAGCAATCAGCCCCAGCATTTT. It encodes CAWADGTSNQPQHF. Full variable domain (outside the CDR3, taken from reference TRBV30 and TRBJ1-5): SQTIHQWPATLVQPVGSPLSLECTVEGTSNPNLYWYRQAAGRGLQLLFYSVGIGQISSEVPQNLSASRPQDRQFILSSKKLLLSDSGFYLCAWADGTSNQPQHFGDGTRLSIL.

This clone was picked up one time. The rearrangement uses TRBV4-3 and TRBJ1-4; D is ambiguous. The CDR3 length is 16 residues. Trimming pared 0 bases from V and 0 bases from J, leaving 8 bases between. Germline V gene lookup returns CDR1 LGHNA and CDR2 YSLEER. DNA of the CDR3: TGCGCCAGCAGCCAAGAGAGGGCAGCAACTAATGAAAAACTGTTTTTT. Translation gives CASSQERAATNEKLFF.

The gene calls are TRBV10-3 and TRBJ1-5; D uncertain. The CDR3 has 13 residues. Germline V gene data show CDR1 as ENHRY and CDR2 as SYGVKD. Trimming removed 0 bases at V and 5 bases at J, with 5 bases between. CDR3 region: CAISESRDQPQHF. The CDR3 DNA reads as TGTGCCATCAGTGAGTCGAGAGATCAGCCCCAGCATTTT.